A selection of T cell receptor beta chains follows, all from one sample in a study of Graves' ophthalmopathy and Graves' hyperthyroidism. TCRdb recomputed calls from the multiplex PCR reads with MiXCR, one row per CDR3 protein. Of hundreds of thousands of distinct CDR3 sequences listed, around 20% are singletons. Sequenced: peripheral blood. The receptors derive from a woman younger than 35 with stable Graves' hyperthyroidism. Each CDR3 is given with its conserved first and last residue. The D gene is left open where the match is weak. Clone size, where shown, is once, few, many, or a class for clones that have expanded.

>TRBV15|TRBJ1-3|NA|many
TGTGCCACCAGCAGATCCCGGGTCGAGGGGGTCGTCGGAAACACCATATATTTT
CATSRSRVEGVVGNTIYF
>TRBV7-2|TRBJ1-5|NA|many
TGTGCCAGCAGCCTGTCGCGGTCTCAGCCCCAGCATTTT
CASSLSRSQPQHF
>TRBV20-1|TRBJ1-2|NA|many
TGCAGTGCTCCACAACCCCCAGCTAACTATGGCTACACCTTC
CSAPQPPANYGYTF
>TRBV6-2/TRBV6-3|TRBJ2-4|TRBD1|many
TGTGCCAGCAGTTTCTACAGGGGGCTCGACATTCAGTACTTC
CASSFYRGLDIQYF
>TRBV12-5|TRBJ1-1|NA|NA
TGTGCTAGTGGTTTGTTCCGGCTGAACACTGAAGCTTTCTTT
CASGLFRLNTEAFF
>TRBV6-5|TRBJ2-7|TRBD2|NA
TGTGCCAGCAGTCACGGGGGGGCCGAATCTAGGGAGCAGTACTTC
CASSHGGAESREQYF
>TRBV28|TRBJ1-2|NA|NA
TGTGCCAGCAGCCCTATCACGAACAGAGCTAACTATGGCTACACCTTC
CASSPITNRANYGYTF
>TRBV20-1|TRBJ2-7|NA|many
TGCAGTGCTAGTGTCGGAGTTTACGAGCAGTACTTC
CSASVGVYEQYF
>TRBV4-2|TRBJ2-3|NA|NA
TGTGCCAGCAGCCCGCAGCTAGCTGGCAGGACGCAGTATTTT
CASSPQLAGRTQYF
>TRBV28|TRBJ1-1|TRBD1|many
TGTGCCAGCAGTTTAGTTTGGGACAGTGGCACTGAAGCTTTCTTT
CASSLVWDSGTEAFF
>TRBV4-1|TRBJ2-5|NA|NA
TGCGCCAGCAGCCAAGGGCCCGGAACAGCCCCGGACCTCCGAGAGACCCAGTACTTC
CASSQGPGTAPDLRETQYF
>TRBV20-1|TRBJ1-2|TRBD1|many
TGCAGTGCTCGACTGGGGACAGGTGGCTACACCTTC
CSARLGTGGYTF
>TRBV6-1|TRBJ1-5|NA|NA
TGTGCCAGCAGTGAAGGACAGTTCCTGAGCAATCAGCCCCAGCATTTT
CASSEGQFLSNQPQHF
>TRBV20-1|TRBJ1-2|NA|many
TGCAGTGCCCAGAGGGAAGTTAACTATGGCTACACCTTC
CSAQREVNYGYTF
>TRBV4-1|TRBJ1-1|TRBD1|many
TGCGCCAGCAGCCGTGACAGGGTATCGAACACTGAAGCTTTCTTT
CASSRDRVSNTEAFF
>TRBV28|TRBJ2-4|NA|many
TGTGCCAGCAGTTTATCTTCCGGGGGACATGGAGCCAAAAACATTCAGTACTTC
CASSLSSGGHGAKNIQYF
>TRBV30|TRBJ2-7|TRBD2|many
TGTGCCTGCTTAAATAGCGGGAGTTACGAGCAGTACTTC
CACLNSGSYEQYF
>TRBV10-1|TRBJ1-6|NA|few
TGCGCCAGCAGTGTCCAGGGAAATTCACCCCTCCACTTT
CASSVQGNSPLHF
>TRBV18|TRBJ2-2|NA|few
TGTGCCAGCTCACCCACCGGGACAATCACCGGGGAGCTGTTTTTT
CASSPTGTITGELFF
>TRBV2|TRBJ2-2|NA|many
TGTGCCAGCAGTGTTGGTCAAGCGAACACCGGGGAGCTGTTTTTT
CASSVGQANTGELFF
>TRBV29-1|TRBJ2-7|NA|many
TGCAGCGTTGAAAGGAGGGACGGACGTCGAGAGCAGTACTTC
CSVERRDGRREQYF
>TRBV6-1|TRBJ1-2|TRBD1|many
TGTGCCAGCAGGAACCGGAGGACAGGGCCTTATGGCTACACCTTC
CASRNRRTGPYGYTF
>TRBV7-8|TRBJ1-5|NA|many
TGTGCCAGCAGCTTATGGGAGATTTCTAGCAATCAGCCCCAGCATTTT
CASSLWEISSNQPQHF
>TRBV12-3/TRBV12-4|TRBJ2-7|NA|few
TGTGCCAGCAGTTCCGTCGAAGGTCCATACGAGCAGTACTTC
CASSSVEGPYEQYF
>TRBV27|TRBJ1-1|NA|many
TGTGCCAGCAGTTTATCGGGGAGGGTGGGCGCTGAAGCTTTCTTT
CASSLSGRVGAEAFF
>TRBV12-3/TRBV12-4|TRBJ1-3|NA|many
TGTGCCAGCAGGGACAGTACCTCTGGAAACACCATATATTTT
CASRDSTSGNTIYF
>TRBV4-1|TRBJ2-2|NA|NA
TGCGCCAGCAGCCAATCCGGAGCCTGGGGAACCGGGGAGCTGTTTTTT
CASSQSGAWGTGELFF
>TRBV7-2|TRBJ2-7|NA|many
TGTGCCAGCAGCTTACAGGGGTTCTCCTACGAGCAGTACTTC
CASSLQGFSYEQYF
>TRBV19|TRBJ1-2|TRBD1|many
TGTGCCAGTAGTATATCCCGACAGGGCTATGGCTACACCTTC
CASSISRQGYGYTF
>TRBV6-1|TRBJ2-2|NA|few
TGTGCCAGCACCAAACCCGCACATACCGGGGAACTGTTTTTT
CASTKPAHTGELFF
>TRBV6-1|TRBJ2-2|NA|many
TGTGCCAGCAGCCCCTTGGCCGGGGTTAACACCGGGGAGCTGTTTTTT
CASSPLAGVNTGELFF
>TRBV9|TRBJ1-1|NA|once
TGTGCCAGCAGCGCGGGGGACTTTAACACTGAAGCTTTCTTT
CASSAGDFNTEAFF
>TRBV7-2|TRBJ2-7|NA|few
TGTGCCAGCAGCTCTTTGATAACCTACGAGCAGTACTTC
CASSSLITYEQYF
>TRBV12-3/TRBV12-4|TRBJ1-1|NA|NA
TGTGCCAGCGGGCAGGGTCCCACCGAAGCTTTCTTT
CASGQGPTEAFF
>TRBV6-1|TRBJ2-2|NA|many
TGTGCCAGCAGTGAAATTCCGAACACCGGGGAGCTGTTTTTT
CASSEIPNTGELFF
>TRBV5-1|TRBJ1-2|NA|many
TGCGCCAGCAGCTTGGACAGCCGCTACTATGGCTACACCTTC
CASSLDSRYYGYTF
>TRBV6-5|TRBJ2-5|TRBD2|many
TGTGCCAGCAGTTACTCGGGGGGGGAGACCCAGTACTTC
CASSYSGGETQYF
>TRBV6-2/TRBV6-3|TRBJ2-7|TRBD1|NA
TGTGCCAGCAGACGCCCCGGGACAGTCCCCTACGAGCAGTACTTC
CASRRPGTVPYEQYF
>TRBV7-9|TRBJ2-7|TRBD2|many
TGTGCCAGCAGCGCCACCGGGACTAGCGTCTACGAGCAGTACTTC
CASSATGTSVYEQYF
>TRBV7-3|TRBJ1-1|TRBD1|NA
TGTGCCAGCCGGGACAGTAATATGAACACTGAAGCTTTCTTT
CASRDSNMNTEAFF
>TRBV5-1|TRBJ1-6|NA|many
TGCGCCAGCAGCTTGGGACTGAATAATTCACCCCTCCACTTT
CASSLGLNNSPLHF
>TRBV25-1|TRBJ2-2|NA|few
TGTGCCAGCAGTGAGGGGACTTTCACCGGGGAGCTGTCTTTT
CASSEGTFTGELSF
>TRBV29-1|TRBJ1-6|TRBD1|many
TGCAGCGTTCGGGACAGGGCTCACTCACCCCTCCACTTT
CSVRDRAHSPLHF
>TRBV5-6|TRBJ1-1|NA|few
TGTGCCAGCAGCCCCGTGGGGGGGGACACTGAAGCTTTCTTT
CASSPVGGDTEAFF